Presented here are 5 T cell receptor beta chains from one specimen sequenced in a study of neurological immune-mediated disorders. Each CDR3 protein is one row after TCRdb ran MiXCR on the 5' RACE reads. The sample consists of around 64,000 distinct CDR3 sequences, about 12% of them appearing once. Input material: PBMCs. These receptors originate from a woman aged 60 to 75 with HTLV-1-associated myelopathy (HAM/TSP).

This clonotype has ten or more counts. This chain uses TRBV29-1 with TRBJ2-1; 11 bases match TRBD2. The CDR3 has 16 residues. The germline V gene encodes CDR1 SQVTM and CDR2 ANQGSEA. The trim removed 4 bases at V and 6 bases at J, leaving 11 bases unmatched. CDR3 DNA sequence: TGCAGCGTTGCACACCCCGGGACTAGCGGACCCAATGAGCAGTTCTTC. Its translation: CSVAHPGTSGPNEQFF.

This clonotype was recorded at least ten times. The CDR3 reads CASSSASGTNEQYF. Written as DNA, the CDR3 is TGTGCCAGCAGTTCAGCTAGCGGGACCAACGAGCAGTACTTC. The rearrangement uses TRBV27 and TRBJ2-7; 9 nucleotides match TRBD2. The germline CDR1 and CDR2 sequences are MNHEY and SMNVEV (reference sequence). The CDR3 is 14 amino acids. Germline trimming cut 4 bases from V and 5 bases from J; bases unmatched to any gene: 6.

This clonotype was recorded at least ten times. The CDR3 protein is CASSLDRASNGYTF. The CDR3 coding sequence is TGTGCCAGCAGCTTAGATCGGGCGAGTAATGGCTACACCTTC. The chain has TRBV11-2 and TRBJ1-2; D is ambiguous. This CDR3 has 14 amino acids. V was shortened by 0 bases and J by 6 bases, with 11 bases between the two germline ends. CDR1 and CDR2 from the germline V gene are SGHAT and FQNNGV.

In its sample, this clonotype was seen many times. The V and J genes are TRBV24-1 and TRBJ2-7; possible D gene TRBD1, 6 bases. This CDR3 contains 15 residues. Trimming cost V 4 bases and J 3 bases, with 15 bases left between them. In germline, CDR1 is KGHDR, CDR2 SFDVKD. Here the CDR3 DNA reads TGTGCCACCAGTGAATCTCAGGGACACCTCTACGAGCAGTACTTC. It is translated as CATSESQGHLYEQYF.

This clonotype is categorized as medium-sized. The chain couples TRBV20-1 to TRBJ2-3, with 12 bases matching TRBD1. The CDR3 runs 15 residues. The germline CDR1 and CDR2 sequences are DFQATT and SNEGSKA (reference sequence). The V segment lost 5 bases and the J segment 5 bases; nucleotides outside the gene matches: 8. The CDR3 spells CSAPRRDRGQDTQYF. The CDR3 DNA reads TGCAGTGCTCCACGCCGGGACAGGGGGCAAGATACGCAGTATTTT.